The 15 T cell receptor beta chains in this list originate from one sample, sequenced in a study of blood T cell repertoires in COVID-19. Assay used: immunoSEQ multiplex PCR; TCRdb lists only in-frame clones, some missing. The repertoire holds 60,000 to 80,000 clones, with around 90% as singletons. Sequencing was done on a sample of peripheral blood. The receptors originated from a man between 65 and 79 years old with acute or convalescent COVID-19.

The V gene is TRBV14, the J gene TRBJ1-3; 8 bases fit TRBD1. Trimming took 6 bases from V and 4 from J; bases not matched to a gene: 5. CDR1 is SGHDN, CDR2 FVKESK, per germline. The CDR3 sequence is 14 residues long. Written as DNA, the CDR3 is TGTGCCAGCAGACGACAGGGGAGAGGAAACACCATATATTTT. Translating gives CASRRQGRGNTIYF.

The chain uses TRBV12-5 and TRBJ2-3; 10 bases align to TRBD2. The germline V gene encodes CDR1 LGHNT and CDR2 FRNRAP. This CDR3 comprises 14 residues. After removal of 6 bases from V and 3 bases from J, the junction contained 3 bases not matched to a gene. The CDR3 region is CASGLAGRTDTQYF. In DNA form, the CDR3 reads TGTGCTAGTGGACTAGCGGGACGGACAGATACGCAGTATTTT.

The CDR3 loop is CASSRTGPTDTQYF. The CDR3 nucleotides are TGTGCCAGCAGCCGGACAGGGCCCACAGATACGCAGTATTTT. V and J are TRBV11-3 and TRBJ2-3; 8 nucleotides agree with TRBD1. Germline V gene sequence: CDR1 SGHNT, CDR2 YENEEA. After removal of 5 bases from V and 2 bases from J, the junction contained 3 bases not matched to a gene. The CDR3 sequence is 14 residues long.

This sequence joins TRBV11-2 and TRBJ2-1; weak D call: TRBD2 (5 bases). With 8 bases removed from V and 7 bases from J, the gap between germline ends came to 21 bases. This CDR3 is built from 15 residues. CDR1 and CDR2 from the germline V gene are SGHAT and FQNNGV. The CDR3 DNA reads TGTGCCAGCCTTTTTGGACCGCCCCGGGGTAATGAGCAGTTCTTC. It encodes CASLFGPPRGNEQFF.

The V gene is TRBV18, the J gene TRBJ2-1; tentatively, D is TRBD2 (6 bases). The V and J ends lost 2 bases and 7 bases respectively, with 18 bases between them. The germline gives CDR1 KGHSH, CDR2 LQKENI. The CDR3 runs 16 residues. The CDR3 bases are TGTGCCAGCTCACCATTCAGCCAGGGAGGAGGGAATGAGCAGTTCTTC. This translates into CASSPFSQGGGNEQFF.

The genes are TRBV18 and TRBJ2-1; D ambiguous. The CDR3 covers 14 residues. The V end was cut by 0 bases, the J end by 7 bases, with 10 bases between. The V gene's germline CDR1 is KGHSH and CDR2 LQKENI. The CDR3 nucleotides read TGTGCCAGCTCACCACCGTACTCGGAGAATGAGCAGTTCTTC. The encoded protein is CASSPPYSENEQFF.

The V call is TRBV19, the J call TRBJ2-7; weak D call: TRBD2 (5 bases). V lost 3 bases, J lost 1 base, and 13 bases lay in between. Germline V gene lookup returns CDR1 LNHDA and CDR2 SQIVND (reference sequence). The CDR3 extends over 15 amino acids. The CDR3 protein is CASSMRRGGSYEQYF. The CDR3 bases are TGTGCCAGTAGTATGAGGCGTGGAGGATCCTACGAGCAGTACTTC.

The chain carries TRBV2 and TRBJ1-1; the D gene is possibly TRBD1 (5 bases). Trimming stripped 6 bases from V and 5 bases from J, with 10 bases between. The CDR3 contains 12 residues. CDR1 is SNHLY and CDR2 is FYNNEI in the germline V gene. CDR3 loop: CASRRGGTEAFF. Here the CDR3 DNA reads TGTGCCAGCAGGCGGGGGGGGACTGAAGCTTTCTTT.

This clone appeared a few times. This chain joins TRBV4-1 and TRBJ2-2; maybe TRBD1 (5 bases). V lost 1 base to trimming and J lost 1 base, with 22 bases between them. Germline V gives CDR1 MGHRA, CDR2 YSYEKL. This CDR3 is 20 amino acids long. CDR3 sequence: CASSQAGQYSLGVNTGELFF. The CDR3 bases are TGCGCCAGCAGCCAAGCCGGGCAATACTCCTTAGGGGTGAACACCGGGGAGCTGTTTTTT.

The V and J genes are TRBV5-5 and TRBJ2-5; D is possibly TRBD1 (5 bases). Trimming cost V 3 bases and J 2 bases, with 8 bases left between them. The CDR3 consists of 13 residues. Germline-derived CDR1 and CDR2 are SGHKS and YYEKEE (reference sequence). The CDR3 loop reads CASSSDIQETQYF. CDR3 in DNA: TGTGCCAGCAGCTCGGACATTCAAGAGACCCAGTACTTC.

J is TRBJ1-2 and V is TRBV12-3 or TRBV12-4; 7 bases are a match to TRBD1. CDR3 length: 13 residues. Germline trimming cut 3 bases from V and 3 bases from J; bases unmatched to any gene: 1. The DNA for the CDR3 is TGTGCCAGCAGTTTTACAGGGGACTATGGCTACACCTTC. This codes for CASSFTGDYGYTF.

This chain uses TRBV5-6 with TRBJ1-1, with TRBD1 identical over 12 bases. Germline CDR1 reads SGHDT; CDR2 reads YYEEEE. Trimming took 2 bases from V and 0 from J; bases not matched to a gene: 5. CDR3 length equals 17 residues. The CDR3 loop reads CASSFWDRGPLNTEAFF. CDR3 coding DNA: TGTGCCAGCAGCTTCTGGGACAGGGGGCCCCTGAACACTGAAGCTTTCTTT. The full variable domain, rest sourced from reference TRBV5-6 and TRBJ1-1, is DAGVTQSPTHLIKTRGQQVTLRCSPKSGHDTVSWYQQALGQGPQFIFQYYEEEERQRGNFPDRFSGHQFPNYSSELNVNALLLGDSALYLCASSFWDRGPLNTEAFFGQGTRLTVV.

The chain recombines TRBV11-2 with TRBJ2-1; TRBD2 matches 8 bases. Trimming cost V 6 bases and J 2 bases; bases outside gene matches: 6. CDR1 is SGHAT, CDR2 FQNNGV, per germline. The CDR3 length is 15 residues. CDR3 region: CASRLNSGAYNEQFF. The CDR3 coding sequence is TGTGCCAGCAGACTTAATAGCGGGGCCTACAATGAGCAGTTCTTC. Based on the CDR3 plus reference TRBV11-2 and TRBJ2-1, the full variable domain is EAGVAQSPRYKIIEKRQSVAFWCNPISGHATLYWYQQILGQGPKLLIQFQNNGVVDDSQLPKDRFSAERLKGVDSTLKIQPAKLEDSAVYLCASRLNSGAYNEQFFGPGTRLTVL.

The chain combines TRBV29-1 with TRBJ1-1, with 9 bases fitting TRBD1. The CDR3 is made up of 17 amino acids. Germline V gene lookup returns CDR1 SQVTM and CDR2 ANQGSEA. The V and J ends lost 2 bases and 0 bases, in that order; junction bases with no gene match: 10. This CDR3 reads CSVERWGTGRMNTEAFF. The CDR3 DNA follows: TGCAGCGTTGAAAGGTGGGGGACAGGGCGAATGAACACTGAAGCTTTCTTT.

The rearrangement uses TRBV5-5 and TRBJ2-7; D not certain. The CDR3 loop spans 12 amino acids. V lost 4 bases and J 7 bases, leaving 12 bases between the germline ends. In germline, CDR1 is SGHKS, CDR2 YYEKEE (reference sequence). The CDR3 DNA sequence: TGTGCCAGCAGCCTTCAGGCGAGAGAGCAGTACTTC. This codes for CASSLQAREQYF.